This T cell receptor beta chain is drawn from a study of spatial heterogeneity in lung cancer. The overall study: Combinations of a unique TCR and a UMI were tallied in raw reads, and on average each appeared more than ten times. General study points: Ubiquitous expanded tumor TCRs surfaced in blood more at resection than they did at follow-up.

This sample's time point: sample taken at primary tumor resection. No cells were sorted before sequencing. The whole RNA sequenced was extracted from tumor, nontumor lung or frozen PBMC. The donors comprised 60 to 80 untreated early-stage non-small cell lung cancer patients. TCRdb independently ran MiXCR on the 5' RACE reads; one entry per CDR3 protein. The sample has over 4,000 distinct CDR3 sequences; 24% are singletons. On this clonotype: The antigen is undetermined. Because the library targeted alpha chains, this beta chain is an off-target read whose size means little.

The CDR3 runs to 17 residues. Germline V CDR1 and CDR2: SGHRS, YFSETQ. The J segment lost 4 bases and the V segment lost 4 bases, leaving 14 bases of the junction unmatched. This chain links TRBV5-1 with TRBJ2-4; 7 bases match TRBD1. The sequencing used PBMCs, collected at surgery. The clonotype was recovered from a female donor with early-stage non-small cell lung cancer. The CDR3 nucleotides are TGCGCCAGCAGCGTACAGGGGATTCAGGGCGGGAAAAACATTCAGTACTTC. This codes for CASSVQGIQGGKNIQYF.